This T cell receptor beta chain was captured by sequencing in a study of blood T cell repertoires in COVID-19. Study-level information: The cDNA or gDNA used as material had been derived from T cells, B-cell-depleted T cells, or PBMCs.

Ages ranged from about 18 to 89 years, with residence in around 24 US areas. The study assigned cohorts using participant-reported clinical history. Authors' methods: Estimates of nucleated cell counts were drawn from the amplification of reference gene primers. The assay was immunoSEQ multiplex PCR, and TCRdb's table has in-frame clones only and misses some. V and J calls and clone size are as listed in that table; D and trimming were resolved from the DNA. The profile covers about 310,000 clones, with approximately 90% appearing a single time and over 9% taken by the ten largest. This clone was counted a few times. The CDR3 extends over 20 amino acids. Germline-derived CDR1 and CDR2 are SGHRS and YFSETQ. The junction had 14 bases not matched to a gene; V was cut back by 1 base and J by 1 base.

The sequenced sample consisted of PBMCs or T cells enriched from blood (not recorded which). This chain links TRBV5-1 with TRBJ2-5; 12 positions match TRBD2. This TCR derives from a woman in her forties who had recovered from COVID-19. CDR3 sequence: CASSLLSASGGAGGQETQYF. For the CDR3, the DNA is TGCGCCAGCAGCTTGTTGTCGGCTAGCGGGGGGGCCGGGGGCCAAGAGACCCAGTACTTC.